Following are 28 T cell receptor beta chains from one sample sequenced in a study of CD8+ T cells in alopecia areata (dated by TCRdb to 2017 to 2018). The sample's time point label, decoded: baseline before oral tofacitinib. The method behind the library was the immunoSEQ multiplex PCR assay. For TCR sequencing, RNA was extracted from every sample and reverse transcribed into cDNA to serve as template. Imported from immuneACCESS, the table was reduced by TCRdb to in-frame sequences with V and J called. These copies leave out some clones; in studies compared against another copy, an unresolved V gene accounts for under half, and the cause of the remainder is not known. This sample holds 150,000 or so clones; over 70% were observed only once. The top ten constitute over 12% of the sample. The input for sequencing was CD8+ T cells sorted from blood, taken at week 0. The receptor set was obtained from a human donor with alopecia areata.

V and J are TRBV2 and TRBJ2-3; D is uncertain. CDR3 size: 11 residues. Trimming removed 10 bases at V and 0 bases at J, with 5 bases between. Germline lookup yields CDR1 SNHLY and CDR2 FYNNEI. DNA for the CDR3: TGTGCCATCTCTAGCACAGATACGCAGTATTTT. Protein: CAISSTDTQYF.

This clone was recorded only once. The chain links TRBV10-2 to TRBJ2-3; 8 nucleotides line up with TRBD2. The CDR3 extends over 15 amino acids. Germline V gene lookup returns CDR1 WSHSY and CDR2 SAAADI. The trim removed 4 bases at V and 6 bases at J, leaving 9 bases unmatched. The CDR3 coding sequence is TGCGCCAGCAGTGCGTTGGCGGGGGGCGCGGATACGCAGTATTTT. This translates into CASSALAGGADTQYF.

The rearrangement joins TRBV28 to TRBJ2-3, with 7 bases fitting TRBD2. The germline CDR1 and CDR2 sequences are MDHEN and SYDVKM. The CDR3 sequence is 16 residues long. The V segment lost 4 bases and the J segment 1 base; nucleotides outside the gene matches: 8. The CDR3 protein is CASSSGDSGRTDTQYF. CDR3 DNA: TGTGCCAGCAGTTCCGGAGATAGCGGGCGCACAGATACGCAGTATTTT. The whole variable domain, filled in from reference TRBV28 and TRBJ2-3, reads DVKVTQSSRYLVKRTGEKVFLECVQDMDHENMFWYRQDPGLGLRLIYFSYDVKMKEKGDIPEGYSVSREKKERFSLILESASTNQTSMYLCASSSGDSGRTDTQYFGPGTRLTVL.

The rearrangement links TRBV30 to TRBJ2-7, with unresolved D. There are 18 residues in the CDR3. The V gene lost 3 bases and the J gene lost 2 bases, with 26 bases spanning the gap. Germline CDR1 and CDR2: GTSNPN and SVGIG (reference sequence). The CDR3 bases are TGTGCCTGGAGCGGACCGCTCCTAAACTCCTCCCCTCCCTACGAGCAGTACTTC. It is translated as CAWSGPLLNSSPPYEQYF.

The V and J genes are TRBV5-4 and TRBJ2-7; D is unclear. The length of the CDR3 is 14 residues. Trimming left V 2 bases short and J 2 bases short, with 11 bases between. The V gene's germline CDR1 is SGHNT and CDR2 YYREEE (reference sequence). The CDR3 DNA reads TGTGCCAGCAGCTTAGTCGGCGGCGCCTACGAGCAGTACTTC. Translating it yields CASSLVGGAYEQYF.

This chain links TRBV5-1 with TRBJ2-3, with D tentatively TRBD2 (5 bases). CDR1 is SGHRS, CDR2 YFSETQ, per germline. The CDR3 is made up of 14 amino acids. The ends were cut back, 0 bases at V and 4 bases at J, with 9 bases in the middle. The CDR3 DNA reads as TGCGCCAGCAGCTTGGAGGGAGACGCAGATACGCAGTATTTT. Its translation is CASSLEGDADTQYF.

The chain couples TRBV15 to TRBJ2-7, with a weak D call TRBD2 (6 bases). V gave up 11 bases and J gave up 6 bases, with 20 bases separating them. CDR1 and CDR2 from the germline V gene are LNHNV and YYDKDF (reference sequence). The CDR3 runs 13 residues. The CDR3 region has the DNA TGTGCCTCAAGCGGGTCAGTATCATCCGAGCAGTACTTC. It yields the protein CASSGSVSSEQYF.

V and J are TRBV28 and TRBJ2-7, with 10 bases matching TRBD1. The ends lost 3 bases at V and 1 base at J; junction bases unmatched: 3. CDR1 and CDR2 (germline): MDHEN, SYDVKM. The CDR3 sequence is 15 residues long. DNA of the CDR3: TGTGCCAGCAGTTTCCGGGACAGGGGATCCTACGAGCAGTACTTC. Protein: CASSFRDRGSYEQYF.

This clone was detected only a few times. This chain joins TRBV28 and TRBJ1-1, with TRBD1 identical over 7 bases. This CDR3 spans 15 amino acids. V was pared by 2 bases and J by 6 bases, with 9 bases of the junction left unmatched. Germline CDR1 and CDR2: MDHEN and SYDVKM. The CDR3 loop is CASSLAGTELPEAFF. CDR3 nucleotide sequence: TGTGCCAGCAGTTTAGCCGGGACAGAGTTGCCTGAAGCTTTCTTT.

As for this clone: At the DNA level, this CDR3 is encoded by other sequences in the same sample as well. V gene TRBV7-8 combines with J gene TRBJ2-7; D ambiguous. V lost 2 bases, J lost 0 bases, and 23 bases lay in between. Germline V gene data show CDR1 as SGHVS and CDR2 as FQNEAQ. The CDR3 loop spans 19 amino acids. Here the CDR3 DNA reads TGTGCCAGCAGCTTATCCCTAGACTTATTGGGTCTTGCCTCCTACGAGCAGTACTTC. Residues: CASSLSLDLLGLASYEQYF.

CDR3 nucleotide sequence: TGTGCCAGCAGTGGCGGGACAGGCCATTCCTACGAGCAGTACTTC. Its translation is CASSGGTGHSYEQYF. The chain recombines TRBV5-6 with TRBJ2-7, with 8 nucleotides matching TRBD1. V lost 5 bases to trimming and J lost 1 base; unmatched junction nucleotides: 8. The CDR3 runs to 15 residues. Germline-derived CDR1 and CDR2 are SGHDT and YYEEEE.

V is TRBV27 and J is TRBJ1-5; D is uncertain. Germline loops: CDR1 MNHEY, CDR2 SMNVEV (reference sequence). The CDR3 consists of 13 residues. V lost 0 bases, J lost 3 bases, and 3 bases lay in between. The CDR3 loop is CASSLSLNQPQHF. Here the CDR3 DNA reads TGTGCCAGCAGTTTATCGCTCAATCAGCCCCAGCATTTT.

V and J are TRBV5-6 and TRBJ2-7, with D perhaps TRBD2 (5 bases). This CDR3 has 14 amino acids. Germline V gives CDR1 SGHDT, CDR2 YYEEEE. The V end was cut by 3 bases, the J end by 5 bases, with 15 bases between. CDR3 in amino acids: CASSSREAVDEQYF. CDR3 DNA: TGTGCCAGCAGCTCTCGGGAAGCGGTCGACGAGCAGTACTTC.

The rearrangement uses TRBV7-9 and TRBJ1-2; D not resolved. There are 15 residues in the CDR3. The germline V gene encodes CDR1 SEHNR and CDR2 FQNEAQ (reference sequence). V lost 1 base, J lost 0 bases, and 9 bases lay in between. This CDR3 reads CASSLGRNPNYGYTF. CDR3 nucleotides: TGTGCCAGCAGCTTAGGCAGGAATCCTAACTATGGCTACACCTTC.

As for this clone: At one end the junction does not follow the germline gene, possibly because of a read error. The V call is TRBV6-5, the J call TRBJ2-7; D is unclear. CDR3 size: 11 residues. Germline V gene lookup returns CDR1 MNHEY and CDR2 SVGAGI. DNA of the CDR3: TGTGCCAGCAGCTCCGAAGGACGGACCTTCTTC. Amino acids: CASSSEGRTFF.

The chain joins TRBV29-1 to TRBJ1-4, with no clear D. The CDR3 sequence is 13 residues long. Germline V gives CDR1 SQVTM, CDR2 ANQGSEA. Deletions cut 1 base from V and 4 bases from J, with 7 bases between. CDR3 DNA: TGCAGCGTTGAAGGGGGAGGTAATGAAAAACTGTTTTTT. The encoded protein is CSVEGGGNEKLFF.

V and J are TRBV2 and TRBJ2-1, with D tentatively TRBD1 (6 bases). V was cut by 5 bases and J by 6 bases, with 23 bases left in between. The CDR3 runs 17 residues. Looked up from germline, CDR1 is SNHLY and CDR2 is FYNNEI. CDR3 nucleotide sequence: TGTGCCAGCAGTCTCTCGATTACCGGGACACAGGTCAATGAGCAGTTCTTC. Protein product: CASSLSITGTQVNEQFF.

This clone appeared once. This chain links TRBV2 with TRBJ1-2; 8 bases agree with TRBD1. Trimming cost V 6 bases and J 3 bases; bases outside gene matches: 3. CDR1 is SNHLY, CDR2 FYNNEI, per germline. This CDR3 contains 13 residues. In DNA form, the CDR3 reads TGTGCCAGCAGGGACAGGGAGCACTATGGCTACACCTTC. This translates into CASRDREHYGYTF.

This chain links TRBV5-4 with TRBJ2-2; possibly TRBD1 or TRBD2 for D (5 bases each). Germline lookup yields CDR1 SGHNT and CDR2 YYREEE (reference sequence). The CDR3 is 18 amino acids. V dropped 4 bases and J dropped 0 bases, with 19 bases sitting between them. CDR3 in DNA: TGTGCCAGCAGCGGGGGTCCCGTTTGGCAGACGAACACCGGGGAGCTGTTTTTT. Protein product: CASSGGPVWQTNTGELFF.

This CDR3 is CSCFTGTLHTGELFF. For the CDR3, the DNA is TGCAGCTGCTTTACGGGGACACTACACACCGGGGAGCTGTTTTTT. The rearrangement links TRBV29-1 to TRBJ2-2; possible D gene TRBD1, 6 bases. V was cut by 8 bases and J by 3 bases, with 19 bases left in between. Germline CDR1 SQVTM, CDR2 ANQGSEA. This CDR3 comprises 15 residues.

This clone has a handful of counts. Other DNA sequences in the same sample also yield this CDR3. The V and J genes are TRBV6-1 and TRBJ2-7, with 8 bases identical to TRBD1. CDR1 and CDR2 from the germline V gene are MNHNS and SASEGT. The CDR3 runs to 12 residues. The ends lost 6 bases at V and 3 bases at J; junction bases unmatched: 1. The CDR3 bases are TGTGCCAGCAGAACAGGGGGCTACGAGCAGTACTTC. As protein: CASRTGGYEQYF.

This chain uses TRBV7-8 with TRBJ2-7, with 7 bases that match TRBD1. This CDR3 is 14 amino acids long. CDR1 and CDR2 from the germline V gene are SGHVS and FQNEAQ. J lost 2 bases, V lost 5 bases, and 6 bases had no gene match. This chain's CDR3 is CASSLGQPPYEQYF. The CDR3 nucleotides read TGTGCCAGCAGCCTGGGACAGCCTCCCTACGAGCAGTACTTC.

This clone was picked up one time. The V and J genes are TRBV7-9 and TRBJ2-1; TRBD2 aligns across 12 bases. V lost 3 bases, J lost 5 bases, and 2 bases stayed unmatched. CDR1 and CDR2 from the germline V gene are SEHNR and FQNEAQ (reference sequence). The CDR3 sequence is 15 residues long. The CDR3: CASSLTSGGHNEQFF. The CDR3, as DNA: TGTGCCAGCAGCTTGACTAGCGGGGGACACAATGAGCAGTTCTTC.

The rearrangement joins TRBV19 to TRBJ1-3; 7 nucleotides match TRBD1. V shed 9 bases, J shed 0 bases, and the junction held 11 bases outside the gene matches. Germline lookup yields CDR1 LNHDA and CDR2 SQIVND (reference sequence). There are 16 residues in the CDR3. The CDR3, as DNA: TGTGCCAGCAGCGTGGGACAGACGAGCTCTGGAAACACCATATATTTT. It yields the protein CASSVGQTSSGNTIYF.

The J gene is TRBJ2-1, the V gene TRBV4-1; possibly TRBD2 for D (5 bases). With 0 bases removed from V and 4 bases from J, the gap between germline ends came to 16 bases. Looked up from germline, CDR1 is MGHRA and CDR2 is YSYEKL. CDR3 length equals 17 residues. The CDR3 is CASSQEPSPSYYNEQFF. The CDR3 DNA follows: TGCGCCAGCAGCCAAGAACCTAGCCCTTCTTATTACAATGAGCAGTTCTTC.

V usage is TRBV27 and J usage is TRBJ2-3, with no clear D. CDR1 is MNHEY and CDR2 is SMNVEV in the germline V gene (reference sequence). Trimming left V 1 base short and J 6 bases short, with 8 bases between. This CDR3 contains 13 residues. The CDR3 region has the DNA TGTGCCAGCAGTTTATGGACCACGGATACGCAGTATTTT. Its protein is CASSLWTTDTQYF.

The rearrangement links TRBV27 to TRBJ2-3, with a weak D call TRBD1 (5 bases). The CDR3 length is 15 residues. V lost 4 bases and J 1 base, leaving 12 bases between the germline ends. Germline V gives CDR1 MNHEY, CDR2 SMNVEV (reference sequence). The CDR3 here is CASSSLLGRTDTQYF. DNA of the CDR3: TGTGCCAGCAGTTCTCTCTTGGGGCGCACAGATACGCAGTATTTT.

V gene TRBV7-9 combines with J gene TRBJ2-1; D could derive from TRBD1 or TRBD2 (5 bases each). The CDR3 length is 13 residues. Trimming removed 5 bases at V and 5 bases at J, with 10 bases between. Germline CDR1 and CDR2: SEHNR and FQNEAQ (reference sequence). The CDR3 sequence: CASSRDENNEQFF. The CDR3 DNA reads as TGTGCCAGCAGCCGGGACGAGAACAATGAGCAGTTCTTC. The full variable domain, in which reference TRBV7-9 and TRBJ2-1 provide the parts outside the CDR3, is DTGVSQNPRHKITKRGQNVTFRCDPISEHNRLYWYRQTLGQGPEFLTYFQNEAQLEKSRLLSDRFSAERPKGSFSTLEIQRTEQGDSAMYLCASSRDENNEQFFGPGTRLTVL.